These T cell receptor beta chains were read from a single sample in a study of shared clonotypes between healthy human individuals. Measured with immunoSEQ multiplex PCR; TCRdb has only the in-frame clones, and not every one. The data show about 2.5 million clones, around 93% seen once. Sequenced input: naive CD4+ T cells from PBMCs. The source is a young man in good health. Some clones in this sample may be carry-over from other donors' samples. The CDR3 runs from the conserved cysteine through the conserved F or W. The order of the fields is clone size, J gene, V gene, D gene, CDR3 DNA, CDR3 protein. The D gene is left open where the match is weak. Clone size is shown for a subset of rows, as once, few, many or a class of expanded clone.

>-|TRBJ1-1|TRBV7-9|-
TGTGCCAGCAGCTTCCAGGGCACGAACACTGAAGCTTTCTTT
CASSFQGTNTEAFF
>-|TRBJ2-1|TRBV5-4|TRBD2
TGTGCCAGCAGCTTGGGGGCGGGAGCCTACAATGAGCAGTTCTTC
CASSLGAGAYNEQFF
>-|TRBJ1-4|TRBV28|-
TGTGCCAGCAGTGCGGTGAATGAAAAACTGTTTTTT
CASSAVNEKLFF
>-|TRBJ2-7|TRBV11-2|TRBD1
TGTGCCAGCAGCTTGACACGGGACAGAACCTACGAGCAGTACTTC
CASSLTRDRTYEQYF
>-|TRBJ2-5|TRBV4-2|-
TGTGCCAGCAGCCAAGATCGAAGGACCGGGGGGCAGACCCAGTACTTC
CASSQDRRTGGQTQYF
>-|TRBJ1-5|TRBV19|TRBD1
TGTGCCAGTAGTGCCTACACAGGACAGGGGTTCAATCAGCCCCAGCATTTT
CASSAYTGQGFNQPQHF
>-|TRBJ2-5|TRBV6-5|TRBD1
TGTGCCAGCAGTTCCCGGGGCAGGGACAGGGGGGAGACCCAGTACTTC
CASSSRGRDRGETQYF
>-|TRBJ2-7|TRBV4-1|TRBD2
TGCGCCAGCAGCCTAGAAGCGTCCTTATCGGGACTAGTCTCCGAGCAGTACTTC
CASSLEASLSGLVSEQYF
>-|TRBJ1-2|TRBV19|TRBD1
TGTGCCAGTAGTATTGTATCAGGGACAGCCTCCTATGGCTACACCTTC
CASSIVSGTASYGYTF
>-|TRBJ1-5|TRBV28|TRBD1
TGTGCCAGCAGTCCCCGGACAGGGAAAAATCAGCCCCAGCATTTT
CASSPRTGKNQPQHF
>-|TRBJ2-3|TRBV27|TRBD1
TGTGCCAGCAGTGACTTTGGACAGGGAGTTGCAGATACGCAGTATTTT
CASSDFGQGVADTQYF
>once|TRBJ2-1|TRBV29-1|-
TGCAGCGTAAAGTCCAGTTTGAATGAGCAGTTCTTC
CSVKSSLNEQFF
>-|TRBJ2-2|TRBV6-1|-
TGTGCCAGCATTCCGGTGAACACCGGGGAGCTGTTTTTT
CASIPVNTGELFF
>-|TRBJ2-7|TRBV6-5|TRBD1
TGTGCCAGCAGTTACCGGGACAGGGTGGTCGAGCAGTACTTC
CASSYRDRVVEQYF
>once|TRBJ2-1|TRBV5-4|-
TGTGCCAGCAGCGGGAAGGGGGAGCAGTTCTTC
CASSGKGEQFF
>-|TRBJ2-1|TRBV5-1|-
TGCGCCAGCAGCTTGGCCCTTGGGGGCTTCAATGAGCAGTTCTTC
CASSLALGGFNEQFF
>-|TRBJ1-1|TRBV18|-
TGTGCCAGCTCCTCCGGACAGCCGAACACTGAAGCTTTCTTT
CASSSGQPNTEAFF
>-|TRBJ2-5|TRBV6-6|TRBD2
TGTGCCAGCAGTTACTCGATGGCGGGAGGAGAGACCCAGTACTTC
CASSYSMAGGETQYF
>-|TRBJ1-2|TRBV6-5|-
TGTGCCAGCAGCCGGACAGCGACTAATGGCTACACCTTC
CASSRTATNGYTF
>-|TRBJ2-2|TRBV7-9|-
TGTGCCAGCAGCTTAGTAACGGGGTCCACCGGGGAGCTGTTTTTT
CASSLVTGSTGELFF
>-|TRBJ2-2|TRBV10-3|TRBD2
TGTGCCACCCGCGCCAGCGGGAGAGAAGCGAACACCGGGGAGCTGTTTTTT
CATRASGREANTGELFF
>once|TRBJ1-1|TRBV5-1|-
TGCGCCAGCAGCTCACCTCCAGGGATTCCTATTTCCACCACTGAAGCTTTCTTT
CASSSPPGIPISTTEAFF
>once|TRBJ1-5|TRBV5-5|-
TGTGCCAGCAGCTTGACCCAAACTCAGGGTAGTGATCAGCCCCAGCATTTT
CASSLTQTQGSDQPQHF
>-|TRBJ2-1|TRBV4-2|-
TGTGCCAGCAGCCCCGGGACGACACTTATGGGCAATGAGCAGTTCTTC
CASSPGTTLMGNEQFF
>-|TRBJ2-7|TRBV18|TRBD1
TGTGCCAGCTCACCACGGCGATCAGGACAGGGCGACGAGCAGTACTTC
CASSPRRSGQGDEQYF
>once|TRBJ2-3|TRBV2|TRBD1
TGTGCCAGCACCGGGACAGGGCGCACAGATACGCAGTATTTT
CASTGTGRTDTQYF
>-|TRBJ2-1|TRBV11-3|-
TGTGCCAGCAGCTTAGATTTGGGTACAGGGGAGGGTGAGCAGTTCTTC
CASSLDLGTGEGEQFF
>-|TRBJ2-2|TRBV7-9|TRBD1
TGTGCCAGCACCCGCCCCGGGACAGGGAGCCCCGGGGAGCTGTTTTTT
CASTRPGTGSPGELFF
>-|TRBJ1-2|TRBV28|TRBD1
TGTGCTGGAGGACAGGGGGCCTATGGCTACACCTTC
CAGGQGAYGYTF
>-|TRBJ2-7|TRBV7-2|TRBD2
TGTGCCAGCAGCTTAGGGACTAGCGGCGACGAGCAGTACTTC
CASSLGTSGDEQYF
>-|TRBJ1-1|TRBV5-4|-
TGTGCCAGCAGCAGGGGCGGGGATTTGAACACTGAAGCTTTCTTT
CASSRGGDLNTEAFF
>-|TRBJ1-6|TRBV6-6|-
TGTGCCAGCAGTTCGATCCCGGGAGATTATAATTCACCCCTCCACTTT
CASSSIPGDYNSPLHF
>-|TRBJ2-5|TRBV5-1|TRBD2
TGCGCCAGCAGCTTGGCTAGCGGGTTCCAAGAGACCCAGTACTTC
CASSLASGFQETQYF
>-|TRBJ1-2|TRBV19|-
TGTGCCAGTAGTATAGGTGGTAGGTCCTATGGCTACACCTTC
CASSIGGRSYGYTF
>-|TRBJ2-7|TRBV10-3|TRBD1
TGTGCCAGTCGCGGGACAGGGGGCCACGAGCAGTACTTC
CASRGTGGHEQYF
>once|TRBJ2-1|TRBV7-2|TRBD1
TGTGCCAGCAGCCAGGGGGTCAGAGATGAGCAGTTCTTC
CASSQGVRDEQFF
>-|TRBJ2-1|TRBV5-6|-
TGTGCCAGCAGCTTCGAGACAGCCTACAATGAGCAGTTCTTC
CASSFETAYNEQFF
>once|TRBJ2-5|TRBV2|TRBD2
TGTGCCAGCACCCTAAGCGGGAGTCGGGATAGGGAGTACTTC
CASTLSGSRDREYF
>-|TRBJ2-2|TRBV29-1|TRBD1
TGCAGCGTAACCGGGACAGGGTCGGGCGGGGAGCTGTTTTTT
CSVTGTGSGGELFF
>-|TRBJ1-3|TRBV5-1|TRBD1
TGCGCCAGCAGCTTGGGATCGGGACAGGGGTCTGGAAACACCATATATTTT
CASSLGSGQGSGNTIYF
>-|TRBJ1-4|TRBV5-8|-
TGTGCCAGCAGCTTGGCGTTGAGTAATGAAAAACTGTTTTTT
CASSLALSNEKLFF
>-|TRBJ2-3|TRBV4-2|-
TGTGCCAGCAGCCAAGATCGGGTGGGTTCAGCAGATACGCAGTATTTT
CASSQDRVGSADTQYF
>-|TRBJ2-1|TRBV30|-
TGTGCCTGGAGCCCAACCCTCCATGAGAATGAGCAGTTCTTC
CAWSPTLHENEQFF
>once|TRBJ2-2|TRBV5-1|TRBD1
TGCGCCAGCAGCAGGAGATTCGGACAGGGGTCCACCGGGGAGCTGTTTTTT
CASSRRFGQGSTGELFF
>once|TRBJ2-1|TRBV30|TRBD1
TGTGCCTGGAGCATTGACAGGGGGCGCGAGCAGTTCTTC
CAWSIDRGREQFF
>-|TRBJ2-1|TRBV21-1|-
TGTGCCAGCAGCGAAAAGATACTAGATCAGGGGGCGTTTGAGCAGTTCTTC
CASSEKILDQGAFEQFF
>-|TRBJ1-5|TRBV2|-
TGTGCCAGCAGTCAAACCGGGGGTTATAGCAATCAGCCCCAGCATTTT
CASSQTGGYSNQPQHF
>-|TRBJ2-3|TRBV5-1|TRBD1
TGCGCCAGCAGCTGGGGACAGGGGTTGGAAGATACGCAGTATTTT
CASSWGQGLEDTQYF
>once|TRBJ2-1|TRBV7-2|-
TGTGCCAGCAGCTTATCATGGGATAACGCCTACAATGAGCAGTTCTTC
CASSLSWDNAYNEQFF
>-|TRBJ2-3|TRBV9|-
TGTGCCAGCAGCCCTCTTTCGGTGGCTAGCGGCACAGATACGCAGTATTTT
CASSPLSVASGTDTQYF
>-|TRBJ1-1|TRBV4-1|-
TGCGCCAGCAGCCAGACTGTAGGCGGGGCTGGGAACACTGAAGCTTTCTTT
CASSQTVGGAGNTEAFF
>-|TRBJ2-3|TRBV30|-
TGTGCCTGGAGTATGGACTCCCCAGATACGCAGTATTTT
CAWSMDSPDTQYF